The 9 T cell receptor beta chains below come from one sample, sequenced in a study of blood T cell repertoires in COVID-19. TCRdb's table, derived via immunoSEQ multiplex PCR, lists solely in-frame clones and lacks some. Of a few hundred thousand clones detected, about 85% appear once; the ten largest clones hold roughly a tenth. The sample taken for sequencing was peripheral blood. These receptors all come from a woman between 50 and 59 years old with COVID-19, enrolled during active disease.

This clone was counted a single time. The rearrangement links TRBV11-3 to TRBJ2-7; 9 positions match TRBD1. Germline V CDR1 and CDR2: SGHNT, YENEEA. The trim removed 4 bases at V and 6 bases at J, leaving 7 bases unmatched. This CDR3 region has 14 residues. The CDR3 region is CASSSPGQGSEQYF. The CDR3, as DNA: TGTGCCAGCAGCTCCCCGGGACAGGGAAGCGAGCAGTACTTC.

The CDR3, as DNA: TGCGCCAGCAGCGACAGGGGGGATGGCTACACCTTC. Translated: CASSDRGDGYTF. J is TRBJ1-2 and V is TRBV5-1, with 9 bases that match TRBD1. V lost 4 bases to trimming and J lost 6 bases; unmatched junction nucleotides: 1. This CDR3 spans 12 amino acids. Looked up from germline, CDR1 is SGHRS and CDR2 is YFSETQ. The entire variable domain, with the rest obtained from reference TRBV5-1 and TRBJ1-2, is as follows: KAGVTQTPRYLIKTRGQQVTLSCSPISGHRSVSWYQQTPGQGLQFLFEYFSETQRNKGNFPGRFSGRQFSNSRSEMNVSTLELGDSALYLCASSDRGDGYTFGSGTRLTVV.

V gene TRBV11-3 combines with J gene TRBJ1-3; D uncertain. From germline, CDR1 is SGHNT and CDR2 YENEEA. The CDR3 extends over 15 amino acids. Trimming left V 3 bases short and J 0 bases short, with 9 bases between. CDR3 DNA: TGTGCCAGCAGCTTGGGAGACTTCTCTGGAAACACCATATATTTT. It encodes CASSLGDFSGNTIYF.

This CDR3 reads CASSRGTGWNEKLFF. As DNA, the CDR3 is TGTGCCAGCAGCAGGGGGACAGGCTGGAATGAAAAACTGTTTTTT. The chain links TRBV9 to TRBJ1-4; 8 bases are shared with TRBD1. The CDR3 is 15 amino acids. J lost 5 bases, V lost 4 bases, and 7 bases had no gene match. Germline loops: CDR1 SGDLS, CDR2 YYNGEE.

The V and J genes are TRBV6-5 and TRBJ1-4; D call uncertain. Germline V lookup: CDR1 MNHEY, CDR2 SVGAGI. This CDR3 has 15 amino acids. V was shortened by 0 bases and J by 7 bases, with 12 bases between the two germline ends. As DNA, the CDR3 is TGTGCCAGCAGTTACTCCCACCACGCAGGTGAAAAACTGTTTTTT. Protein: CASSYSHHAGEKLFF.

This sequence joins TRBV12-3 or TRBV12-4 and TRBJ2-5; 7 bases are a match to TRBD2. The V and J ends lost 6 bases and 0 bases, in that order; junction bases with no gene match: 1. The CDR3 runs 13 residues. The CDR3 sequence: CASSGTNQETQYF. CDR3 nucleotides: TGTGCCAGCAGCGGGACTAACCAAGAGACCCAGTACTTC.

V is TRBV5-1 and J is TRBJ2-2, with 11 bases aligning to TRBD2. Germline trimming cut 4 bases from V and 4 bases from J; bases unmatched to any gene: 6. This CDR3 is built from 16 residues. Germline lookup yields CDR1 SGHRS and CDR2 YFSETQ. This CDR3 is CASSRSSGGPTGELFF. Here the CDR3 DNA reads TGCGCCAGCAGCCGATCTAGCGGGGGGCCCACCGGGGAGCTGTTTTTT.

The DNA for the CDR3 is TGTGCCAGCAGCCAAGCCCGGACAGGGGGTCTAGGTGAGCAGTTCTTC. As protein: CASSQARTGGLGEQFF. V usage is TRBV4-2 and J usage is TRBJ2-1; TRBD1 matches at 10 bases. The ends lost 1 base at V and 9 bases at J; junction bases unmatched: 9. Germline V CDR1 and CDR2: LGHNA, YNFKEQ. The CDR3 runs 16 residues.

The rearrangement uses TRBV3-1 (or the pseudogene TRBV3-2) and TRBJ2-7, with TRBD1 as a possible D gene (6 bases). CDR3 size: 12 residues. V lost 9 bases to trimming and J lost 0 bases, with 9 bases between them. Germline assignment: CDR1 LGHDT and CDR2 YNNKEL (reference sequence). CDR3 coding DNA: TGTGCCAGGGGACACTACTCCTACGAGCAGTACTTC. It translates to CARGHYSYEQYF.